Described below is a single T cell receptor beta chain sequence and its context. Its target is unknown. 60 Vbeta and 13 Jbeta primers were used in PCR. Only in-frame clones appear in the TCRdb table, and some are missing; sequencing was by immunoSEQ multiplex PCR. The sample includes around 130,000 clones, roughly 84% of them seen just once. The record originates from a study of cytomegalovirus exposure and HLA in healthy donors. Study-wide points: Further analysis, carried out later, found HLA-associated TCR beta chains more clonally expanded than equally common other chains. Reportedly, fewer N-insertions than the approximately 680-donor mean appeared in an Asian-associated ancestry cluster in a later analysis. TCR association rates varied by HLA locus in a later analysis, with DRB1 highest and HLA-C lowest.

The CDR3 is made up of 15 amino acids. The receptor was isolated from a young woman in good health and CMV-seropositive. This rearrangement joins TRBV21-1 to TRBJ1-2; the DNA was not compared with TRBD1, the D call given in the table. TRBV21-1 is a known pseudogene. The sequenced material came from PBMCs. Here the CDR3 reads CASSKAQDSYYGYTF. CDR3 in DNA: TGTGCCAGCAGCAAAGCGCAGGACAGCTACTATGGCTACACCTTC.